The 11 T cell receptor beta chains given below trace back to one sample, sequenced in a study of vaccination effects on CD4 cells after COVID-19. Some clones are missing from TCRdb's copy, which holds only in-frame ones; the method was immunoSEQ multiplex PCR. This sample has roughly 24,000 clones; around 81% occur once, and the top ten carry around 5.3%. No cognate antigen is known for these TCRs. Sequencing was preceded by expansion of antigen-specific CD4+ T cells with viral peptide pools in the ViraFEST assay. The culture ran for approximately 10 days before CD4+ T cells were isolated. Either the mRNA-1273 or the BNT162b2 vaccine was given to participants as two doses. The starting material was CD4+ T cells from PBMCs cultured with SARS-CoV-2 spike peptides, obtained after COVID-19 vaccination. These receptors originate from a human donor who received a COVID-19 vaccine. Some clones in this sample may be carry-over from other donors' samples.

The genes are TRBV2 and TRBJ2-7; D is ambiguous. From germline, CDR1 is SNHLY and CDR2 FYNNEI. This CDR3 contains 13 residues. V was clipped by 0 bases and J by 3 bases, with 6 bases between them. CDR3 protein: CASSEAVIYEQYV. The CDR3 DNA sequence: TGTGCCAGCAGTGAAGCGGTAATCTACGAGCAGTACGTC.

The chain joins TRBV9 to TRBJ2-5; D gene uncertain. The germline CDR1 and CDR2 sequences are SGDLS and YYNGEE. This CDR3 contains 16 residues. V was shortened by 4 bases and J by 5 bases, with 21 bases between the two germline ends. CDR3 DNA sequence: TGTGCCAGCAGCTCCATACCCGGGCCGAATCCGGAGACCCAGTACTTC. Residues: CASSSIPGPNPETQYF.

This clone was seen only a few times. The V call is TRBV6-5, the J call TRBJ2-5; D uncertain. The CDR3 is 13 amino acids. With 6 bases removed from V and 9 bases from J, the gap between germline ends came to 17 bases. Germline CDR1 is MNHEY and CDR2 is SVGAGI. As DNA, the CDR3 is TGTGCCAGCAGAAGACTCGCTAGTGGGTCCCAGTACTTC. It translates to CASRRLASGSQYF.

The chain carries TRBV7-2 and TRBJ2-7; 9 bases agree with TRBD1. The CDR3 has 15 amino acids. J was trimmed by 2 bases and V by 5 bases; bases with no gene match: 7. CDR1 is SGHTA and CDR2 is FQGNSA in the germline V gene. Here the CDR3 DNA reads TGTGCCAGCAGCCTGACCGGGACAGGGACCTACGAGCAGTACGTC. It specifies CASSLTGTGTYEQYV.

This sequence joins TRBV9 and TRBJ1-2, with no clear D. Germline-derived CDR1 and CDR2 are SGDLS and YYNGEE. V gave up 0 bases and J gave up 5 bases, with 14 bases separating them. This CDR3 contains 15 residues. In DNA, the CDR3 is TGTGCCAGCAGCGTAGGTAGCAGTCTAGGGTATGGCTACACCTTC. Residues: CASSVGSSLGYGYTF.

The chain employs TRBV19 and TRBJ1-5; 7 bases are a match to TRBD1. This CDR3 comprises 15 residues. V lost 2 bases, J lost 6 bases, and 7 bases stayed unmatched. Germline V gene lookup returns CDR1 LNHDA and CDR2 SQIVND (reference sequence). The CDR3 is CASSISRQGAQPQHF. The DNA for the CDR3 is TGTGCCAGTAGTATATCCAGACAGGGAGCTCAGCCCCAGCATTTT. The variable domain in full, completed from reference TRBV19 and TRBJ1-5, reads DGGITQSPKYLFRKEGQNVTLSCEQNLNHDAMYWYRQDPGQGLRLIYYSQIVNDFQKGDIAEGYSVSREKKESFPLTVTSAQKNPTAFYLCASSISRQGAQPQHFGDGTRLSIL.

The rearrangement uses TRBV5-6 and TRBJ2-2; a possible D gene is TRBD1 (5 bases). The V gene lost 5 bases and the J gene lost 7 bases, with 15 bases spanning the gap. CDR1 is SGHDT and CDR2 is YYEEEE in the germline V gene. The CDR3 is 14 amino acids. Written as DNA, the CDR3 is TGTGCCAGCAGAAAGACAGTGTACAGCGGGGAGCTGTTTTTT. Amino acids: CASRKTVYSGELFF.

V is TRBV10-2 and J is TRBJ2-3; a possible D gene is TRBD2 (6 bases). This CDR3 is 13 amino acids long. In germline, CDR1 is WSHSY, CDR2 SAAADI. The V gene lost 9 bases and the J gene lost 6 bases, with 16 bases spanning the gap. CDR3: CASRDFPGDTQYF. CDR3 coding DNA: TGCGCCAGTAGGGACTTCCCGGGGGATACGCAGTATTTT.

The chain combines TRBV6-5 with TRBJ1-4, with a tentative D call TRBD1 (5 bases). Trimming left V 5 bases short and J 8 bases short, with 12 bases between. This CDR3 is built from 13 residues. The germline gives CDR1 MNHEY, CDR2 SVGAGI. CDR3 in DNA: TGTGCCAGCAGTAAACAGGTTCGGGAAAAACTGTTTTTT. Translated: CASSKQVREKLFF.

The chain uses TRBV19 and TRBJ1-6; D possibly corresponds to TRBD1 (5 bases). Deletions cut 2 bases from V and 9 bases from J, with 14 bases between. Germline loops: CDR1 LNHDA, CDR2 SQIVND (reference sequence). This CDR3 has 15 amino acids. This CDR3 is CASSITSIGGSPLHF. In DNA, the CDR3 is TGTGCCAGTAGTATAACCAGTATCGGGGGTTCACCCCTCCACTTT.

The chain is built from TRBV28 and TRBJ2-3; D might be TRBD2 (7 bases). Per the germline V gene, CDR1 is MDHEN and CDR2 is SYDVKM. This CDR3 is 16 amino acids long. V dropped 7 bases and J dropped 3 bases, with 20 bases sitting between them. The CDR3 DNA follows: TGTGCCAGCACGACCAAAAAGGGGGGGGAGACAGATACGCAGTATTTT. Its protein product is CASTTKKGGETDTQYF.